A single sample is the source of the 8 T cell receptor beta chains below, sequenced in a study of beta chain features in type 1 diabetes (dated by TCRdb to 2016 to 2019). Libraries were prepared through the immunoSEQ multiplex PCR assay. The entire isolated RNA was reverse transcribed using the High Capacity cDNA Reverse Transcription Kit, and thus expressed TCRB transcripts were sequenced. TCRdb carries this immuneACCESS record with in-frame sequences only. Its versions omit some clonotypes, under half of them owing to an unresolved V gene in the studies checked, with the rest unexplained. The sample table records around 250,000 clones; over 20% of these occur just once. In total, the top ten clones hold 0.028% of the sample. Summary of the overall study and its limitations: In all four CD4+ subsets, TCRB CDR3 length was moderately but significantly shorter in type 1 diabetes patients.

These receptors are not linked to any known antigen. Material for sequencing was naive CD4+ T cells from blood. The cell subset or site label of this sample denotes: true naive CD4+ T cells. The receptors come from a woman between 40 and 50 years old with type 1 diabetes.

V usage is TRBV1 and J usage is TRBJ1-1. TRBV1 is a pseudogene. The CDR3 is made up of 13 amino acids. The CDR3 coding sequence is TGCACCAGCAGCGAGGCTCGGAACACTGAAGCTTTCTTT. Translation gives CTSSEARNTEAFF.

The genes are TRBV18 and TRBJ1-6; 9 bases are shared with TRBD1. With 4 bases clipped from V and 5 bases from J, the junction kept 6 bases outside the gene matches. CDR3 length equals 16 residues. Germline CDR1 and CDR2: KGHSH and LQKENI. Written as DNA, the CDR3 is TGTGCCAGCTCACTCAGGGACAGGGAAGATAATTCACCCCTCCACTTT. It yields the protein CASSLRDREDNSPLHF.

V is TRBV6-4 and J is TRBJ1-5, with no clear D. Germline CDR1 is MRHNA and CDR2 is SNTAGT. This CDR3 is 9 amino acids long. CDR3 sequence: CVHNQPQHF. DNA of the CDR3: TGTGTCCACAATCAGCCCCAGCATTTT.

This chain joins TRBV10-3 and TRBJ2-7; 10 bases align to TRBD1. The CDR3 runs to 14 residues. The V gene's germline CDR1 is ENHRY and CDR2 SYGVKD. The V and J ends lost 7 bases and 3 bases, in that order; junction bases with no gene match: 6. The CDR3 region has the DNA TGTGCCATCAAAGAAGGGACAGGGGTCTACGAGCAGTACTTC. Protein: CAIKEGTGVYEQYF.

This clone was seen a few times. V gene TRBV15 combines with J gene TRBJ2-7; a weak D match, TRBD1 (8 bases). The CDR3 runs 16 residues. Between the trimmed V and J ends, which lost 0 bases and 2 bases, there was a span of 14 bases. CDR1 is LNHNV and CDR2 is YYDKDF in the germline V gene (reference sequence). In DNA, the CDR3 is TGTGCCACCAGCAGAGATGGGGGGGACAGGACCTACGAGCAGTACTTC. It specifies CATSRDGGDRTYEQYF.

V usage is TRBV6-5 and J usage is TRBJ1-1; D is ambiguous. V was clipped by 5 bases and J by 0 bases, with 10 bases between them. Germline loops: CDR1 MNHEY, CDR2 SVGAGI. CDR3 size: 14 residues. CDR3 nucleotides: TGTGCCAGCAGTGCCCCCGCGGTGAACACTGAAGCTTTCTTT. Encoded protein: CASSAPAVNTEAFF.

The genes are TRBV15 and TRBJ2-4; D may be TRBD2 (6 bases). In germline, CDR1 is LNHNV, CDR2 YYDKDF (reference sequence). The CDR3 is 15 amino acids. V lost 0 bases to trimming and J lost 8 bases, with 14 bases between them. The CDR3 spells CATSRERPWGDIQYF. The CDR3 DNA reads as TGTGCCACCAGCAGAGAACGGCCTTGGGGGGACATTCAGTACTTC.

This clone was seen only a few times. The V and J genes are TRBV28 and TRBJ1-5, with unresolved D. The V gene lost 5 bases and the J gene lost 0 bases, with 20 bases spanning the gap. This CDR3 has 18 amino acids. Germline CDR1 reads MDHEN; CDR2 reads SYDVKM. CDR3 amino acids: CASSPSTGIPYSNQPQHF. DNA of the CDR3: TGTGCCAGCAGTCCCTCGACGGGGATCCCTTATAGCAATCAGCCCCAGCATTTT.